Listed here are 23 T cell receptor beta chains from one sample, sequenced in a study of T cell repertoires in cytomegalovirus infection. TCRdb re-called the reads through MiXCR, storing one row per CDR3 protein. The sample yields around 530,000 distinct CDR3 sequences, more than 20% seen once. The sample comprised PBMCs. These receptors were taken from a human donor in good health (CMV status not recorded). Some clones in this sample may be carry-over from other donors' samples.

This clonotype was picked up a small number of times. The chain combines TRBV7-8 with TRBJ2-7; D not certain. This CDR3 spans 13 amino acids. CDR1 is SGHVS, CDR2 FQNEAQ, per germline. V lost 1 base and J lost 2, with 6 bases in between. The CDR3 loop is CASSLGNTYEQYV. The CDR3 DNA reads as TGTGCCAGCAGCTTAGGCAACACCTACGAGCAGTACGTC.

At least ten counts were recorded for this clonotype. The CDR3 loop reads CASSSRGTGQETQYF. CDR3 nucleotides: TGTGCCAGCAGCTCCCGTGGTACAGGGCAAGAGACCCAGTACTTC. The chain combines TRBV7-3 with TRBJ2-5, with D maybe TRBD1 (6 bases). The CDR3 covers 15 residues. V lost 4 bases to trimming and J lost 2 bases, with 14 bases between them. CDR1 is SGHTA, CDR2 FQGTGA, per germline.

This clonotype was found many times. The chain joins TRBV7-2 to TRBJ1-5; 8 positions match TRBD1. This CDR3 has 18 amino acids. Germline V lookup: CDR1 SGHTA, CDR2 FQGNSA. V was pared by 1 base and J by 0 bases, with 8 bases of the junction left unmatched. CDR3 nucleotides: TGTGCCAGCAGCTTAGTAGCAGGGGGCGGGGGTAGCAATCAGCCCCAGCATTTT. It encodes CASSLVAGGGGSNQPQHF.

This clonotype was counted a few times. V and J are TRBV7-8 and TRBJ2-1; possible D gene TRBD1, 10 bases. Germline CDR1 is SGHVS and CDR2 is FQNEAQ. The V end was cut by 4 bases, the J end by 7 bases, with 35 bases between. The CDR3 is 21 residues long. The CDR3 is CASSSRDRGIIGGRASNEQFF. CDR3 nucleotide sequence: TGTGCCAGCAGCTCCCGGGACAGGGGAATCATTGGCGGGAGGGCGAGTAATGAGCAGTTCTTC.

This clonotype occurred a few times. This chain uses TRBV4-2 with TRBJ2-5; TRBD1 matches at 10 bases. CDR1 is LGHNA, CDR2 YNFKEQ, per germline. The CDR3 spans 16 residues. V trimming: 4 bases; J trimming: 4 bases; junction bases outside the gene matches: 9. CDR3 region: CASSPRTGGVGETQYF. For the CDR3, the DNA is TGTGCCAGCAGCCCCCGGACAGGGGGTGTGGGAGAGACCCAGTACTTC.

The chain combines TRBV5-1 with TRBJ2-2; weak D call: TRBD1 (6 bases). Germline lookup yields CDR1 SGHRS and CDR2 YFSETQ. V lost 4 bases and J 1 base, leaving 8 bases between the germline ends. The CDR3 sequence is 14 residues long. The CDR3 DNA is TGCGCCAGCAGCAGGGACAAGAACACCGGGGAGCTGTTTTTT. It yields the protein CASSRDKNTGELFF.

A few counts support this clonotype. J is TRBJ2-2 and V is TRBV11-3; D is unresolved. This CDR3 region has 14 residues. V was shortened by 5 bases and J by 5 bases, with 12 bases between the two germline ends. The germline V gene encodes CDR1 SGHNT and CDR2 YENEEA. The CDR3 bases are TGTGCCAGCAGCATAACCGGGCCTACCGGGGAGCTGTTTTTT. It specifies CASSITGPTGELFF.

The V gene is TRBV20-1, the J gene TRBJ2-6; D remains ambiguous. The germline gives CDR1 DFQATT, CDR2 SNEGSKA (reference sequence). The CDR3 consists of 14 residues. V lost 2 bases, J lost 0 bases, and 5 bases lay in between. The CDR3 reads CSARPSSGANVLTF. Here the CDR3 DNA reads TGCAGTGCTAGACCCAGCTCTGGGGCCAACGTCCTGACTTTC.

This clonotype has just a few counts. The gene calls are TRBV10-3 and TRBJ2-7; D not certain. The V end was cut by 3 bases, the J end by 1 base, with 7 bases between. CDR1 is ENHRY and CDR2 is SYGVKD in the germline V gene. CDR3 length: 13 amino acids. Here the CDR3 reads CAISETISYEQYF. CDR3 DNA: TGTGCCATCAGTGAAACAATATCCTACGAGCAGTACTTC.

J is TRBJ2-3 and V is TRBV29-1; 7 bases line up with TRBD1. Germline lookup yields CDR1 SQVTM and CDR2 ANQGSEA. Unmatched junction bases numbered 9, after V lost 7 bases and J lost 2 bases. This CDR3 has 14 amino acids. The CDR3 here is CSAHPGQNTDTQYF. For the CDR3, the DNA is TGCAGCGCTCATCCGGGACAGAACACAGATACGCAGTATTTT.

This clonotype was seen only a few times. The chain is built from TRBV10-3 and TRBJ2-1; 8 bases map to TRBD1. The V gene's germline CDR1 is ENHRY and CDR2 SYGVKD. This CDR3 contains 13 residues. The CDR3 reads CATTGGVDNEQFF. In DNA form, the CDR3 reads TGTGCAACTACAGGGGGTGTCGACAATGAGCAGTTCTTC.

The CDR3 DNA sequence: TGCAGTGCTAGAATTGGGGGGACCCAGTACTTC. Translating gives CSARIGGTQYF. J is TRBJ2-5 and V is TRBV20-1; the D gene could be TRBD1 or TRBD2 (5 bases each). The CDR3 spans 11 residues. V lost 2 bases to trimming and J lost 7 bases, with 8 bases between them. Germline V lookup: CDR1 DFQATT, CDR2 SNEGSKA (reference sequence).

The chain employs TRBV29-1 and TRBJ1-3; D may be TRBD1 (5 bases). The CDR3 spans 14 residues. V lost 4 bases to trimming and J lost 2 bases, with 12 bases between them. Germline CDR1 reads SQVTM; CDR2 reads ANQGSEA. Written as DNA, the CDR3 is TGCAGCGTTGCAGGGTCGGGAACTGGAAACACCATATATTTT. Amino acid sequence: CSVAGSGTGNTIYF.

This clonotype occurred a few times. The J gene is TRBJ2-1, the V gene TRBV6-2 or TRBV6-3; TRBD1 aligns across 10 bases. Trimming removed 2 bases from V and 7 bases from J; junction bases left unmatched: 5. From germline, CDR1 is MNHEY and CDR2 SVGEGT. The CDR3 is 15 residues long. DNA of the CDR3: TGTGCCAGCAGTTACCCGGGACAGGGGTTTAATGAGCAGTTCTTC. As protein: CASSYPGQGFNEQFF.

This clonotype was observed a handful of times. The chain combines TRBV7-9 with TRBJ2-5; 7 bases are shared with TRBD1. The CDR3 has 14 amino acids. The J segment lost 3 bases and the V segment lost 5 bases, leaving 6 bases of the junction unmatched. Germline V gene lookup returns CDR1 SEHNR and CDR2 FQNEAQ (reference sequence). The CDR3: CASSPWDRKETQYF. CDR3 nucleotide sequence: TGTGCCAGCAGCCCTTGGGACAGAAAAGAGACCCAGTACTTC.

V and J are TRBV7-9 and TRBJ2-3; 13 bases are a match to TRBD2. V shed 4 bases and J 9 bases; nucleotides not matched to a gene: 10. Germline V gene lookup returns CDR1 SEHNR and CDR2 FQNEAQ (reference sequence). The CDR3 length is 16 residues. The CDR3 DNA follows: TGTGCCAGCAGCTCCACTAGCGGGAGGGCCGATGGGACGCAGTATTTT. This sequence encodes CASSSTSGRADGTQYF.

This clonotype was recorded at least ten times. One junction end disagrees with the germline gene, perhaps due to a read error. For the CDR3, the DNA is TGTGCCAGCAGCTTAGGACATACAGAAGCTTTCTTT. Protein product: CASSLGHTEAFF. The rearrangement links TRBV12-3 or TRBV12-4 to TRBJ1-1; a possible D gene is TRBD1 (5 bases). The length of the CDR3 is 12 residues.

The J gene is TRBJ2-1, the V gene TRBV9; D unresolved. This CDR3 comprises 16 residues. With 2 bases removed from V and 3 bases from J, the gap between germline ends came to 15 bases. Germline V gene data show CDR1 as SGDLS and CDR2 as YYNGEE. The CDR3 reads CASSVVGVPIYNEQFF. The CDR3 DNA follows: TGTGCCAGCAGCGTTGTCGGAGTCCCCATCTACAATGAGCAGTTCTTC.

The chain uses TRBV4-1 and TRBJ2-3; D may be TRBD1 (5 bases). V gave up 0 bases and J gave up 7 bases, with 17 bases separating them. The CDR3 sequence is 16 residues long. Germline V lookup: CDR1 MGHRA, CDR2 YSYEKL. CDR3 DNA: TGCGCCAGCAGCCAAGAGGCAGGCCTCAGGGTAAATACGCAGTATTTT. Translation: CASSQEAGLRVNTQYF.

This chain uses TRBV7-7 with TRBJ2-5, with TRBD1 matching 11 bases. CDR3 length: 17 residues. Germline V CDR1 and CDR2: SSHAT, FNYEAQ (reference sequence). Trimming at V came to 5 bases and at J to 1 base, leaving 9 bases not matched to a gene. CDR3 amino acids: CASSRSFGTGGQETQYF. The CDR3 nucleotides are TGTGCCAGCAGCCGTTCCTTCGGGACAGGGGGCCAAGAGACCCAGTACTTC.

To note about this clonotype: This clone may be a read error of a much larger clone one base away. V gene TRBV11-2 combines with J gene TRBJ2-1, with 10 bases that match TRBD2. From germline, CDR1 is SGHAT and CDR2 FQNNGV. J lost 6 bases, V lost 1 base, and 3 bases had no gene match. The CDR3 extends over 15 amino acids. The CDR3 DNA sequence: TGTGCCAGCAGCTTAGGGCCTAGCGGGAGCAATGAGCAGTTCTTC. This translates into CASSLGPSGSNEQFF.

The chain uses TRBV15 and TRBJ1-5, with D possibly matching TRBD1 (6 bases). CDR1 and CDR2 (germline): LNHNV, YYDKDF (reference sequence). V lost 1 base and J 0 bases, leaving 10 bases between the germline ends. This CDR3 has 16 residues. Here the CDR3 reads CATSRGTAYSNQPQHF. Here the CDR3 DNA reads TGTGCCACCAGCAGAGGGACAGCTTATAGCAATCAGCCCCAGCATTTT.

This clonotype turned up a few times. The V call is TRBV7-9, the J call TRBJ2-3; D possibly matches TRBD1 or TRBD2 (6 bases each). Trimming removed 6 bases from V and 8 bases from J, with 12 bases in between. Germline V gene sequence: CDR1 SEHNR, CDR2 FQNEAQ (reference sequence). This CDR3 comprises 12 residues. The CDR3 reads CASRSQGGTQYF. The CDR3 DNA is TGTGCCAGCAGATCACAGGGAGGTACGCAGTATTTT.